The 10 T cell receptor beta chains presented below share a single source sample, sequenced in a study of technical replicates of blood from a few donors. Only in-frame clones appear in the TCRdb table, and some are missing; sequencing was by immunoSEQ multiplex PCR. The sample consists of some 87,000 clones, roughly 96% of them appearing once. Sequences were obtained from T cells isolated from PBMCs. The receptors shown here come from a human donor in good health.

The V and J genes are TRBV9 and TRBJ2-1, with 8 nucleotides matching TRBD2. The trim removed 3 bases at V and 6 bases at J, leaving 2 bases unmatched. The CDR3 is made up of 13 amino acids. Germline CDR1 reads SGDLS; CDR2 reads YYNGEE. Here the CDR3 DNA reads TGTGCCAGCAGCGGGCGGGGGGTCAATGAGCAGTTCTTC. Its translation is CASSGRGVNEQFF.

A single count supports this clone. V usage is TRBV10-1 and J usage is TRBJ2-7; D is perhaps TRBD1 (5 bases). V lost 2 bases to trimming and J lost 2 bases, with 10 bases between them. Germline-derived CDR1 and CDR2 are WNHNN and SYGVQD (reference sequence). CDR3 length: 14 amino acids. The CDR3 spells CASSEDSHTYEQYF. DNA of the CDR3: TGCGCCAGCAGTGAGGACAGCCATACCTACGAGCAGTACTTC.

This chain connects TRBV6-6 to TRBJ2-5, with 7 bases fitting TRBD2. Germline assignment: CDR1 MNHNY and CDR2 SVGAGI (reference sequence). V shed 2 bases and J 9 bases; nucleotides not matched to a gene: 15. This CDR3 spans 16 amino acids. Written as DNA, the CDR3 is TGTGCCAGCAGTTACCCCACGAGCGGGGACGAGGTGGCCCAGTACTTC. It codes for CASSYPTSGDEVAQYF.

The chain is built from TRBV29-1 and TRBJ2-1; 7 positions match TRBD2. Germline CDR1 and CDR2: SQVTM and ANQGSEA. V lost 5 bases to trimming and J lost 4 bases; unmatched junction nucleotides: 2. This CDR3 has 12 residues. The CDR3 sequence: CSVLAEYNEQFF. The CDR3 region has the DNA TGCAGCGTTCTAGCGGAGTACAATGAGCAGTTCTTC.

This chain connects TRBV29-1 to TRBJ1-1, with D uncertain. Looked up from germline, CDR1 is SQVTM and CDR2 is ANQGSEA. This CDR3 has 10 amino acids. Trimming left V 4 bases short and J 12 bases short, with 12 bases between. The CDR3 spells CSVVAGRTFF. The CDR3 DNA reads TGCAGCGTTGTTGCGGGGAGGACTTTCTTT.

This clone was found once. The chain combines TRBV28 with TRBJ2-3; D remains unclear. From germline, CDR1 is MDHEN and CDR2 SYDVKM. With 6 bases removed from V and 3 bases from J, the gap between germline ends came to 7 bases. The CDR3 is made up of 12 amino acids. The CDR3 region has the DNA TGTGCCAGCAGCCCCGGGACAGATACGCAGTATTTT. It is translated as CASSPGTDTQYF.

The J gene is TRBJ2-7, the V gene TRBV5-6; unclear D gene. Trimming shortened V by 1 base and J by 3 bases, and 5 bases separated the two germline ends. There are 12 residues in the CDR3. Germline-derived CDR1 and CDR2 are SGHDT and YYEEEE. The CDR3 DNA sequence: TGTGCCAGCAGCTTGACGGGCTACGAGCAGTACTTC. It specifies CASSLTGYEQYF.

J is TRBJ2-2 and V is TRBV14, with 7 bases matching TRBD1. J gave up 4 bases and V 1 base, and 6 bases lay outside the gene matches. CDR3 length: 16 amino acids. CDR1 is SGHDN, CDR2 FVKESK, per germline. The CDR3 nucleotides are TGTGCCAGCAGCCAAGCTACAGGGGTTCGCACCGGGGAGCTGTTTTTT. As protein: CASSQATGVRTGELFF.

V and J are TRBV2 and TRBJ1-1; D gene ambiguous. This CDR3 has 13 residues. V lost 3 bases, J lost 4 bases, and 9 bases lay in between. CDR1 SNHLY and CDR2 FYNNEI come from the germline V gene. CDR3 region: CASSDNGGTEAFF. The CDR3 DNA reads as TGTGCCAGCAGTGACAACGGTGGCACTGAAGCTTTCTTT.

CDR3 amino acids: CASSPAGGKTQYF. DNA of the CDR3: TGTGCCAGCAGTCCAGCGGGAGGCAAGACCCAGTACTTC. This sequence joins TRBV28 and TRBJ2-5, with TRBD2 identical over 9 bases. CDR3 length equals 13 residues. The germline V gene has CDR1 MDHEN and CDR2 SYDVKM. The junction had 4 bases not matched to a gene; V was cut back by 5 bases and J by 6 bases.